The 24 T cell receptor beta chains given below trace back to one sample, sequenced in a study of T cell changes during pregnancy in multiple sclerosis. The assay was immunoSEQ multiplex PCR, and TCRdb's table has in-frame clones only and misses some. The sample has tens of thousands of clones, just over 90% seen once. The specimen was peripheral blood, collected before pregnancy. These receptors were obtained from a female donor with multiple sclerosis, enrolled in a pregnancy study.

The V and J genes are TRBV19 and TRBJ2-7; 7 nucleotides line up with TRBD2. This CDR3 comprises 13 residues. V shed 3 bases, J shed 6 bases, and the junction held 5 bases outside the gene matches. Germline CDR1 reads LNHDA; CDR2 reads SQIVND (reference sequence). The chain's CDR3 is CASSIGGGGEQYF. The DNA of the CDR3 is TGTGCCAGTAGTATTGGCGGGGGTGGCGAGCAGTACTTC.

The chain carries TRBV18 and TRBJ1-1, with a possible D match to TRBD1 (5 bases). Germline V gives CDR1 KGHSH, CDR2 LQKENI. The germline V and J ends were trimmed by 3 bases and 8 bases, with 22 bases remaining between them. The CDR3 has 16 residues. CDR3 coding DNA: TGTGCCAGCTCACCGACAGATTTACAAGGCCCTTTGGAAGCTTTCTTT. This codes for CASSPTDLQGPLEAFF.

The rearrangement joins TRBV5-5 to TRBJ1-1, with 7 nucleotides matching TRBD1. From germline, CDR1 is SGHKS and CDR2 YYEKEE (reference sequence). The CDR3 contains 14 residues. J gave up 11 bases and V 1 base, and 11 bases lay outside the gene matches. CDR3 sequence: CASSLKGASHGAFF. In DNA form, the CDR3 reads TGTGCCAGCAGCTTGAAGGGGGCGAGTCATGGGGCTTTCTTT.

The J gene is TRBJ2-3, the V gene TRBV5-6; D is perhaps TRBD1 (6 bases). V was pared by 5 bases and J by 10 bases, with 14 bases between. The CDR3 is 12 amino acids. Looked up from germline, CDR1 is SGHDT and CDR2 is YYEEEE. The DNA for the CDR3 is TGTGCCAGCAGGTCCGGACAGAGGGCGCAGTATTTT. Translating it yields CASRSGQRAQYF. The full variable domain, with the rest looked up from reference TRBV5-6 and TRBJ2-3, is DAGVTQSPTHLIKTRGQQVTLRCSPKSGHDTVSWYQQALGQGPQFIFQYYEEEERQRGNFPDRFSGHQFPNYSSELNVNALLLGDSALYLCASRSGQRAQYFGPGTRLTVL.

The chain employs TRBV7-8 and TRBJ2-1; 12 bases map to TRBD2. There are 18 residues in the CDR3. In germline, CDR1 is SGHVS, CDR2 FQNEAQ. V trimming: 6 bases; J trimming: 3 bases; junction bases outside the gene matches: 12. This CDR3 is CASSRLAGAIYLYNEQFF. As DNA, the CDR3 is TGTGCCAGCAGTCGACTAGCGGGGGCGATATACCTCTACAATGAGCAGTTCTTC.

The chain combines TRBV5-1 with TRBJ1-2; D is ambiguous. Trimming took 0 bases from V and 4 from J, leaving 7 bases between them. The CDR3 runs to 13 residues. Germline V lookup: CDR1 SGHRS, CDR2 YFSETQ. The CDR3 loop reads CASSLGGTYGYTF. CDR3 nucleotides: TGCGCCAGCAGCTTGGGCGGCACCTATGGCTACACCTTC.

The V and J genes are TRBV5-1 and TRBJ2-1, with 7 bases lining up with TRBD2. The V segment lost 0 bases and the J segment 4 bases; nucleotides outside the gene matches: 4. The V gene's germline CDR1 is SGHRS and CDR2 YFSETQ. The length of the CDR3 is 15 residues. The CDR3 is CASSLAPAGYNEQFF. DNA for the CDR3: TGCGCCAGCAGCTTGGCCCCAGCGGGGTACAATGAGCAGTTCTTC.

The V and J genes are TRBV9 and TRBJ2-5; D is possibly TRBD2 (5 bases). Trimming left V 4 bases short and J 0 bases short, with 10 bases between. CDR3 size: 14 residues. Germline V gives CDR1 SGDLS, CDR2 YYNGEE. DNA of the CDR3: TGTGCCAGCAGCCCCCCGGGAAACCAAGAGACCCAGTACTTC. Translating gives CASSPPGNQETQYF.

In this sample, this clone turned up once. V usage is TRBV6-5 and J usage is TRBJ2-7; 10 positions agree with TRBD1. This CDR3 spans 14 amino acids. Germline V gene data show CDR1 as MNHEY and CDR2 as SVGAGI. V lost 5 bases to trimming and J lost 4 bases; unmatched junction nucleotides: 5. DNA of the CDR3: TGTGCCAGCAGTCCGACAGGGGGCCTATACGAGCAGTACTTC. Translation gives CASSPTGGLYEQYF.

V is TRBV5-6 and J is TRBJ1-6; TRBD1 matches 8 bases. The CDR3 totals 14 residues. Germline CDR1 is SGHDT and CDR2 is YYEEEE. The trim removed 4 bases at V and 6 bases at J, leaving 3 bases unmatched. The CDR3 nucleotides read TGTGCCAGCAGCAGCAGGGGGCTTAATTCACCCCTCCACTTT. Translation gives CASSSRGLNSPLHF.

This chain joins TRBV9 and TRBJ1-2; D is perhaps TRBD1 (5 bases). Between the trimmed V and J ends, which lost 0 bases and 0 bases, there was a span of 21 bases. Germline lookup yields CDR1 SGDLS and CDR2 YYNGEE. CDR3 size: 19 residues. The CDR3 loop is CASSVGSPPPQEANYGYTF. The CDR3 DNA reads as TGTGCCAGCAGCGTAGGATCCCCTCCCCCACAGGAAGCTAACTATGGCTACACCTTC.

The CDR3 reads CASSGTSYNEQFF. DNA of the CDR3: TGTGCCAGCAGTGGGACTAGCTACAATGAGCAGTTCTTC. The chain couples TRBV6-1 to TRBJ2-1, with 7 bases matching TRBD2. CDR1 and CDR2 (germline): MNHNS, SASEGT. With V trimmed by 4 bases and J by 3 bases, 0 bases remained unmatched. The CDR3 covers 13 residues.

The chain has TRBV11-2 and TRBJ1-5; D not resolved. This CDR3 has 15 amino acids. Germline values: CDR1 SGHAT, CDR2 FQNNGV. V lost 2 bases, J lost 0 bases, and 8 bases lay in between. CDR3 DNA sequence: TGTGCCAGCAGCTTAAGGCAGGATAGCAATCAGCCCCAGCATTTT. This codes for CASSLRQDSNQPQHF.

The V and J genes are TRBV18 and TRBJ1-1, with D hard to call. The ends were cut back, 3 bases at V and 0 bases at J, with 8 bases in the middle. The V gene's germline CDR1 is KGHSH and CDR2 LQKENI. The CDR3 spans 14 residues. CDR3 nucleotide sequence: TGTGCCAGCTCACCCTTGACTGTGAACACTGAAGCTTTCTTT. Residues: CASSPLTVNTEAFF.

The genes are TRBV9 and TRBJ2-2, with 7 positions matching TRBD2. The V segment lost 0 bases and the J segment 4 bases; nucleotides outside the gene matches: 6. Germline values: CDR1 SGDLS, CDR2 YYNGEE. The CDR3 is 16 amino acids. The CDR3 DNA is TGTGCCAGCAGCGTAGCTTCCGGGGGGAGCACCGGGGAGCTGTTTTTT. Translating gives CASSVASGGSTGELFF. Full variable domain (rest looked up from reference TRBV9 and TRBJ2-2): DSGVTQTPKHLITATGQRVTLRCSPRSGDLSVYWYQQSLDQGLQFLIQYYNGEERAKGNILERFSAQQFPDLHSELNLSSLELGDSALYFCASSVASGGSTGELFFGEGSRLTVL.

The chain is built from TRBV7-3 and TRBJ1-4; TRBD1 is a possible D gene (5 bases). Germline CDR1 and CDR2: SGHTA and FQGTGA. Trimming stripped 5 bases from V and 2 bases from J, with 9 bases between. The CDR3 is 14 amino acids. The DNA of the CDR3 is TGTGCCAGCAGCCCGGGGGGTACTAATGAAAAACTGTTTTTT. This translates into CASSPGGTNEKLFF.

The chain is built from TRBV6-6 and TRBJ2-5, with 13 bases fitting TRBD2. Trimming at V came to 5 bases and at J to 5 bases, leaving 8 bases not matched to a gene. Per germline, CDR1 MNHNY and CDR2 SVGAGI (reference sequence). This CDR3 spans 16 amino acids. In DNA, the CDR3 is TGTGCCAGCAGTGTACTAGCGGGGGGGCCGGTGGAGACCCAGTACTTC. It is translated as CASSVLAGGPVETQYF.

V gene TRBV2 combines with J gene TRBJ2-1; 9 bases fit TRBD2. This CDR3 region has 14 residues. Trimming cost V 6 bases and J 10 bases; bases outside gene matches: 10. Germline values: CDR1 SNHLY, CDR2 FYNNEI. The CDR3 DNA follows: TGTGCCAGCAGAGCCGGGACTAGCTTAGGCGAGCAGTTCTTC. Translation gives CASRAGTSLGEQFF. The complete variable domain, with remaining parts taken from reference TRBV2 and TRBJ2-1, reads EPEVTQTPSHQVTQMGQEVILRCVPISNHLYFYWYRQILGQKVEFLVSFYNNEISEKSEIFDDQFSVERPDGSNFTLKIRSTKLEDSAMYFCASRAGTSLGEQFFGPGTRLTVL.

The rearrangement links TRBV30 to TRBJ2-7, with D possibly TRBD2 on 6 matching bases. The V gene lost 8 bases and the J gene lost 3 bases, with 14 bases spanning the gap. From germline, CDR1 is GTSNPN and CDR2 SVGIG (reference sequence). CDR3 length equals 12 residues. The CDR3 region is CAGKEGSYEQYF. DNA for the CDR3: TGTGCCGGAAAGGAGGGTAGCTACGAGCAGTACTTC.

This chain connects TRBV18 to TRBJ2-5, with 9 positions matching TRBD1. Germline V gene sequence: CDR1 KGHSH, CDR2 LQKENI. The length of the CDR3 is 15 residues. V lost 1 base and J lost 1; bases outside the gene matches: 1. CDR3 region: CASSPRQGGQETQYF. In nucleotides, the CDR3 is TGTGCCAGCTCACCACGACAGGGGGGCCAAGAGACCCAGTACTTC.

The chain carries TRBV13 and TRBJ1-1; D may be TRBD1 (6 bases). CDR1 and CDR2 (germline): PRHDT, FYEKMQ (reference sequence). The CDR3 totals 14 residues. Trimming stripped 3 bases from V and 6 bases from J, with 14 bases between. CDR3: CASSLTGPGPEAFF. CDR3 in DNA: TGTGCCAGCAGCTTGACAGGTCCGGGGCCTGAAGCTTTCTTT.

This chain connects TRBV9 to TRBJ2-7; D is perhaps TRBD2 (6 bases). V was clipped by 3 bases and J by 4 bases, with 17 bases between them. The CDR3 contains 15 residues. Germline V CDR1 and CDR2: SGDLS, YYNGEE. CDR3 protein: CASSAAFGGKYEQYF. CDR3 DNA sequence: TGTGCCAGCAGCGCCGCTTTCGGAGGGAAATACGAGCAGTACTTC. The whole variable domain, remainder taken from reference TRBV9 and TRBJ2-7, is DSGVTQTPKHLITATGQRVTLRCSPRSGDLSVYWYQQSLDQGLQFLIQYYNGEERAKGNILERFSAQQFPDLHSELNLSSLELGDSALYFCASSAAFGGKYEQYFGPGTRLTVT.

V and J are TRBV14 and TRBJ1-2; 7 nucleotides match TRBD1. The CDR3 runs to 15 residues. Germline CDR1 is SGHDN and CDR2 is FVKESK. The J segment lost 4 bases and the V segment lost 1 base, leaving 6 bases of the junction unmatched. The CDR3 loop reads CASSQAWTGPYGYTF. The CDR3 region has the DNA TGTGCCAGCAGCCAAGCATGGACAGGTCCCTATGGCTACACCTTC.

The chain recombines TRBV27 with TRBJ2-7; 12 bases line up with TRBD2. The junction had 16 bases not matched to a gene; V was cut back by 5 bases and J by 5 bases. The CDR3 runs to 18 residues. Germline CDR1 reads MNHEY; CDR2 reads SMNVEV (reference sequence). The CDR3 DNA reads TGTGCCAGCAGTCCTGTGGCCCAAAATGGACTAGCGGGGAACGAGCAGTACTTC. Protein sequence: CASSPVAQNGLAGNEQYF.